This TCR beta chain stems from a study of cytomegalovirus exposure and HLA in healthy donors (dated by TCRdb to about 2017). A note on the overall study: The 666 repertoires of the first cohort and the roughly 120 validation repertoires were produced on the same platform, according to a later analysis. The study aimed to test whether cataloging public T cell receptors could reveal signatures of past pathogen exposure. A separate validation cohort of roughly 130 different subjects was used in addition to the roughly 640-subject first cohort. To predict cytomegalovirus infection status, the study combined high-throughput TCR immunosequencing, statistical association of individual TCRs with disease status, and machine learning. Overall study outcomes, separate from this receptor: Across donors, most TCR sequences were observed very rarely, whereas some public TCRs were present in many individuals. A total of 150 or so TCR beta chains were listed by the study as associated with cytomegalovirus. The classifier was reported to diagnose cytomegalovirus status with high specificity and sensitivity in both the original cohort and the validation cohort. According to the authors, the approach could potentially be generalized to other disease states and immunological phenotypes. A few of the identified cytomegalovirus-associated TCR beta chains were confirmed in vitro to be specific for cytomegalovirus antigens. A later analysis found that TCRs clustered in the first cohort also tended to co-occur in the 120 validation repertoires, with about 94% of cluster scores above 0. The validation cohort had no HLA typing available for a later analysis, so co-occurrence within that cohort was assessed over all 120 or so repertoires.

The library was built by means of the immunoSEQ multiplex PCR assay. In the source study's methods: A statistical classification framework was built for diagnosing cytomegalovirus status from the catalog of TCR beta chain sequences. TCRdb carries this immuneACCESS record with in-frame sequences only. Its versions omit some clonotypes, under half of them owing to an unresolved V gene in the studies checked, with the rest unexplained. For V, J and clone size, that table is used; D and trimming come from the DNA. This sample comprises about 200,000 clones, 84% of them detected only once. Jointly, the top ten make up around an eighth of the sample. Donors formed part of the validation cohort, which comprised about 120 subjects and was distinct from the first cohort of 666 subjects. As for this clone: The antigen this receptor binds is unknown. Base qualities are missing; no much larger clone stands one base away.

Per the germline V gene (reference sequence), SGHNT is the CDR1 and YYREEE is the CDR2. Relative to germline, V is 3 bases shorter and J is 2 bases shorter, with 9 bases between their ends. Spanning cysteine to phenylalanine, the CDR3 consists of 13 amino acids. Here the CDR3 DNA is all that survives: 39 bases in frame from base 1. The chain is made from TRBV5-4 and TRBJ2-7, with TRBD1 tentatively as D gene (6 bases match). Source material: PBMCs. The sequence was collected from a woman younger than 45 in good health and CMV-seropositive. The nucleotide sequence reads TGTGCCAGCAGCTCTAAGGGGGCCTACGAGCAGTACTTC. Its translation is CASSSKGAYEQYF.